One and the same sample provided the 5 T cell receptor beta chains below, sequenced in a study of blood T cell repertoires in COVID-19. The protocol was immunoSEQ multiplex PCR, while the TCRdb copy is restricted to in-frame clones and leaves out a portion. The data show 160,000 or so clones, 80% seen once. The sequenced sample was peripheral blood. The receptors come from a man in his sixties with acute or convalescent COVID-19.

This chain joins TRBV28 and TRBJ1-4; D is unclear. The CDR3 is 14 amino acids. V was pared by 10 bases and J by 0 bases, with 12 bases between. Germline assignment: CDR1 MDHEN and CDR2 SYDVKM. The CDR3 spells CATLPPATNEKLFF. In nucleotides, the CDR3 is TGTGCCACCCTACCCCCGGCAACTAATGAAAAACTGTTTTTT.

The V and J genes are TRBV7-2 and TRBJ1-1; D is undetermined. The CDR3 runs to 14 residues. The V gene's germline CDR1 is SGHTA and CDR2 FQGNSA. Deletions cut 3 bases from V and 4 bases from J, with 12 bases between. The DNA for the CDR3 is TGTGCCAGCAGCTTCGGGAGCGAGACCACTGAAGCTTTCTTT. It yields the protein CASSFGSETTEAFF.

The rearrangement joins TRBV7-2 to TRBJ1-2, with 8 positions matching TRBD1. The CDR3 totals 17 residues. Germline V gene sequence: CDR1 SGHTA, CDR2 FQGNSA. Germline trimming cut 1 base from V and 6 bases from J; bases unmatched to any gene: 13. CDR3 coding DNA: TGTGCCAGCAGCTTAGTAGCGACAGGGGAAGGGAGCAATGGCTACACCTTC. Its protein is CASSLVATGEGSNGYTF.

This rearrangement joins TRBV2 to TRBJ1-2; a possible D gene is TRBD1 (6 bases). Germline V lookup: CDR1 SNHLY, CDR2 FYNNEI. This CDR3 has 15 residues. Trimming stripped 6 bases from V and 4 bases from J, with 18 bases between. DNA of the CDR3: TGTGCCAGCAGGGGTACAGGGATTGAGGGCTATGGCTACACCTTC. This codes for CASRGTGIEGYGYTF.

This clone was seen a few times. The rearrangement joins TRBV15 to TRBJ2-1; unclear D gene. Trimming removed 0 bases from V and 10 bases from J, with 10 bases in between. Germline assignment: CDR1 LNHNV and CDR2 YYDKDF (reference sequence). There are 13 residues in the CDR3. This chain's CDR3 is CATSRDESKEQFF. In DNA, the CDR3 is TGTGCCACCAGCAGAGATGAAAGCAAAGAGCAGTTCTTC.